These T cell receptor beta chains were read from a single sample in a study of TIL therapy for anti-PD-1-resistant metastatic lung cancer. The repertoire was sequenced with immunoSEQ multiplex PCR; TCRdb's copy has only in-frame clones and lacks some. The sample contains more than 90,000 clones, 50% to 70% of which appear only once. This sample comprised tumor tissue, obtained at baseline. These receptors came from a person aged 25-85 years with non-small cell lung cancer. Each CDR3 is given with its conserved first and last residue. The D gene is left open where the match is weak. Only part of the rows carry a size: once, few, many, or a class if the clone is expanded.

TRBJ1-5,-,TRBV5-1,-,CASSLASGNNQPQHF,TGCGCCAGCAGCTTGGCTTCGGGTAACAATCAGCCCCAGCATTTT
TRBJ1-4,-,TRBV30,-,CAWSVTHNEKLFF,TGTGCCTGGAGTGTAACACATAATGAAAAACTGTTTTTT
TRBJ1-5,-,TRBV5-1,-,CASSLMPGSNQPQHF,TGCGCCAGCAGCTTGATGCCAGGCAGCAATCAGCCCCAGCATTTT
TRBJ1-3,once,TRBV7-2,-,CASSPAGNTIYF,TGTGCCAGCAGCCCCGCCGGAAACACCATATATTTT
TRBJ1-5,few,TRBV7-9,TRBD1,CASQQGGNQPQHF,TGTGCCAGCCAGCAGGGGGGGAATCAGCCCCAGCATTTT
TRBJ2-7,-,TRBV6-2/TRBV6-3,TRBD1,CASSKIPGQGSYEQYF,TGTGCCAGCAGTAAAATTCCGGGACAGGGCTCCTACGAGCAGTACTTC
TRBJ2-7,-,TRBV9,TRBD1,CASSVEKSGQGIAEQYF,TGTGCCAGCAGCGTAGAGAAGTCAGGACAGGGGATTGCCGAGCAGTACTTC
TRBJ2-1,-,TRBV29-1,TRBD1,CSVDEAGGRNEQFF,TGCAGCGTTGATGAGGCAGGGGGAAGAAATGAGCAGTTCTTC
TRBJ2-7,-,TRBV6-1,-,CASSEGGTWDSVYEQYF,TGTGCCAGCAGTGAGGGCGGAACTTGGGACTCAGTCTACGAGCAGTACTTC
TRBJ1-2,-,TRBV6-5,TRBD1,CASSYSDRVWVYGYTF,TGTGCCAGCAGTTACTCAGACAGGGTGTGGGTCTATGGCTACACCTTC
TRBJ2-5,many,TRBV3-1/TRBV3-2,-,CASSQVRRRSGTQYF,TGTGCCAGCAGCCAAGTTCGCCGACGGTCGGGGACCCAGTACTTC
TRBJ1-4,-,TRBV4-2,TRBD1,CASSQDRGGADEKLFF,TGTGCCAGCAGCCAAGATCGAGGGGGCGCCGATGAAAAACTGTTTTTT
TRBJ2-7,few,TRBV9,-,CASSVAQAFPASVHEQYF,TGTGCCAGCAGCGTAGCCCAGGCATTTCCGGCCTCGGTCCACGAGCAGTACTTC
TRBJ2-2,few,TRBV5-6,TRBD1,CASSVGQGITGELFF,TGTGCCAGCAGCGTGGGACAGGGGATAACCGGGGAGCTGTTTTTT
TRBJ1-2,-,TRBV5-4,-,CASSLDPLRYGYTF,TGTGCCAGCAGCTTAGATCCACTCCGCTATGGCTACACCTTC
TRBJ2-1,-,TRBV28,-,CASRRRAGYNEQFF,TGTGCCAGCAGAAGGAGGGCCGGATACAATGAGCAGTTCTTC
TRBJ2-6,few,TRBV7-9,TRBD2,CASSFDTGRGGANVLTF,TGTGCCAGCAGCTTTGACACGGGGCGGGGGGGGGCCAACGTCCTGACTTTC
TRBJ1-1,-,TRBV7-8,-,CASSFNNEEIPEAFF,TGTGCCAGCAGCTTCAACAACGAGGAGATCCCTGAAGCTTTCTTT
TRBJ2-5,-,TRBV6-5,TRBD1,CASSSLGQAGETQYF,TGTGCCAGCAGTTCCCTTGGACAGGCAGGAGAGACCCAGTACTTC
TRBJ1-1,few,TRBV5-8,-,CASSLATWNTEAFF,TGTGCCAGCAGCTTGGCCACGTGGAACACTGAAGCTTTCTTT
TRBJ2-7,-,TRBV9,-,CASSVESDSFYEQYF,TGTGCCAGCAGCGTAGAATCGGACAGCTTCTACGAGCAGTACTTC
TRBJ1-4,-,TRBV7-8,TRBD1,CASSPGQGNEKLFF,TGTGCCAGCAGCCCGGGACAGGGGAATGAAAAACTGTTTTTT
TRBJ2-5,-,TRBV5-1,-,CASSLAATTYQETQYF,TGCGCCAGCAGCTTGGCCGCTACTACCTACCAAGAGACCCAGTACTTC
TRBJ1-4,-,TRBV29-1,-,CSVVTDPTNEKLFF,TGCAGCGTTGTTACAGATCCAACTAATGAAAAACTGTTTTTT
TRBJ1-2,-,TRBV3-1/TRBV3-2,TRBD1,CASSATGGVGYTF,TGTGCCAGCAGCGCAACAGGGGGCGTAGGCTACACCTTC
TRBJ2-3,-,TRBV28,TRBD2,CASSPRTSGRRRDTQYF,TGTGCCAGCAGTCCCAGGACTAGCGGGAGGAGGAGGGATACGCAGTATTTT
TRBJ1-5,once,TRBV7-2,-,CASSRGVGRDQPQHF,TGTGCCAGCAGCCGGGGGGTAGGGAGGGATCAGCCCCAGCATTTT
TRBJ1-1,few,TRBV6-5,TRBD1,CASSFTGGTEAFF,TGTGCCAGCAGTTTTACAGGGGGCACTGAAGCTTTCTTT
TRBJ1-5,-,TRBV27,TRBD1,CASSLGRGRFDNQPQHF,TGTGCCAGCAGTTTAGGCAGGGGGCGATTCGACAATCAGCCCCAGCATTTT
TRBJ1-5,many,TRBV2,TRBD1,CASKRTGGNQPQHF,TGTGCCAGCAAACGGACAGGGGGGAATCAGCCCCAGCATTTT
TRBJ2-2,-,TRBV15,TRBD2,CATSSQGTSGGVRAGELFF,TGTGCCACCAGCAGTCAAGGGACTAGCGGGGGGGTGCGGGCCGGGGAGCTGTTTTTT
TRBJ2-1,-,TRBV9,TRBD1,CASSVETGGNEQFF,TGTGCCAGCAGCGTAGAGACAGGGGGCAATGAGCAGTTCTTC
TRBJ2-7,few,TRBV7-9,-,CASSHRGTIGSYEQYF,TGTGCCAGCAGCCACCGCGGGACAATTGGCTCCTACGAGCAGTACTTC
TRBJ1-5,once,TRBV12-3/TRBV12-4,-,CASSLFDQPQHF,TGTGCCAGCAGTTTGTTCGATCAGCCCCAGCATTTT
TRBJ1-5,few,TRBV28,-,CASSFRGINQPQHF,TGTGCCAGCAGTTTTCGGGGGATCAATCAGCCCCAGCATTTT
TRBJ1-4,-,TRBV5-8,-,CASSTPGGRSEKLFF,TGTGCCAGCAGCACCCCGGGGGGCCGGAGTGAAAAACTGTTTTTT
TRBJ2-7,-,TRBV28,-,CASSLTYPTTDEQYF,TGTGCCAGCAGTTTGACCTACCCTACTACGGACGAGCAGTACTTC
TRBJ2-3,few,TRBV27,-,CASRGLTDTQYF,TGTGCCAGCAGGGGCCTCACAGATACGCAGTATTTT
TRBJ2-7,-,TRBV15,TRBD1,CATSRDRQGAYEQYF,TGTGCCACCAGCAGAGATCGGCAGGGGGCCTACGAGCAGTACTTC
TRBJ2-1,many,TRBV27,-,CASSFRQYNEQFF,TGTGCCAGCAGTTTCAGGCAGTACAATGAGCAGTTCTTC
TRBJ1-5,few,TRBV30,-,CAWSEGTVRQPQHF,TGTGCCTGGAGCGAAGGGACGGTTCGTCAGCCCCAGCATTTT
TRBJ2-4,-,TRBV27,-,CASSPGLSIAKNIQYF,TGTGCCAGCAGCCCAGGACTGTCTATAGCCAAAAACATTCAGTACTTC
TRBJ1-6,-,TRBV6-4,-,CRLRDTCPRAHSPLHF,TGTCGCCTCAGAGATACTTGTCCAAGAGCCCATTCACCCCTCCACTTT
TRBJ1-3,-,TRBV7-6,-,CASSLGQTRGEPIYF,TGTGCCAGCAGCTTAGGGCAGACAAGGGGAGAACCCATATATTTT
TRBJ1-5,-,TRBV28,-,CASSLVSGLNQPQHF,TGTGCCAGCAGTTTGGTCTCTGGGCTCAATCAGCCCCAGCATTTT
TRBJ1-1,-,TRBV27,-,CASSTTLLHTEAFF,TGTGCCAGCAGTACCACCCTCCTCCACACTGAAGCTTTCTTT
TRBJ2-5,-,TRBV28,-,CASSRRQGGSGGETQYF,TGTGCCAGCAGTCGACGACAGGGGGGTAGCGGGGGAGAGACCCAGTACTTC
TRBJ2-1,-,TRBV21-1,-,CASSKTGAGGPLRGHEQFF,TGTGCCAGCAGCAAAACAGGAGCGGGAGGGCCGTTAAGGGGCCATGAGCAGTTCTTC
TRBJ2-1,-,TRBV4-1,-,CASSQESGPYNEQFF,TGCGCCAGCAGCCAAGAGTCGGGACCCTACAATGAGCAGTTCTTC
TRBJ2-2,-,TRBV27,-,CASSLFRSTGELFF,TGTGCCAGCAGTTTATTTCGCTCCACCGGGGAGCTGTTTTTT
TRBJ2-3,few,TRBV5-1,TRBD2,CASSAGEHTQYF,TGCGCCAGCAGCGCGGGGGAACATACGCAGTATTTT
TRBJ1-1,-,TRBV24-1,-,CATSDPGHLSAFF,TGTGCCACCAGTGATCCTGGACACCTGTCCGCTTTCTTT
TRBJ2-1,-,TRBV19,TRBD2,CASSMRASGGNEQFF,TGTGCCAGTAGTATGAGGGCTAGCGGGGGGAATGAGCAGTTCTTC
TRBJ2-1,few,TRBV7-3,TRBD2,CASSLTASGIYNEQFF,TGTGCCAGCAGCTTAACGGCTAGCGGAATCTACAATGAGCAGTTCTTC
TRBJ2-7,-,TRBV4-3,-,CASSQEGDGEQYF,TGCGCCAGCAGCCAAGAAGGCGATGGAGAGCAGTACTTC
TRBJ2-7,-,TRBV19,-,CASSRQGGFMNEQYF,TGTGCCAGTAGTCGACAGGGAGGTTTTATGAACGAGCAGTACTTC
TRBJ2-3,-,TRBV27,TRBD1,CASSLKGATDTQYF,TGTGCCAGCAGTTTAAAGGGGGCCACAGATACGCAGTATTTT
TRBJ2-7,-,TRBV12-3/TRBV12-4,TRBD1,CASTLTGDEQYF,TGTGCCAGCACCCTAACAGGGGACGAGCAGTACTTC
TRBJ2-5,-,TRBV10-3,TRBD1,CAISRTGGEQETQYF,TGTGCCATCAGCCGGACAGGAGGAGAACAAGAGACCCAGTACTTC